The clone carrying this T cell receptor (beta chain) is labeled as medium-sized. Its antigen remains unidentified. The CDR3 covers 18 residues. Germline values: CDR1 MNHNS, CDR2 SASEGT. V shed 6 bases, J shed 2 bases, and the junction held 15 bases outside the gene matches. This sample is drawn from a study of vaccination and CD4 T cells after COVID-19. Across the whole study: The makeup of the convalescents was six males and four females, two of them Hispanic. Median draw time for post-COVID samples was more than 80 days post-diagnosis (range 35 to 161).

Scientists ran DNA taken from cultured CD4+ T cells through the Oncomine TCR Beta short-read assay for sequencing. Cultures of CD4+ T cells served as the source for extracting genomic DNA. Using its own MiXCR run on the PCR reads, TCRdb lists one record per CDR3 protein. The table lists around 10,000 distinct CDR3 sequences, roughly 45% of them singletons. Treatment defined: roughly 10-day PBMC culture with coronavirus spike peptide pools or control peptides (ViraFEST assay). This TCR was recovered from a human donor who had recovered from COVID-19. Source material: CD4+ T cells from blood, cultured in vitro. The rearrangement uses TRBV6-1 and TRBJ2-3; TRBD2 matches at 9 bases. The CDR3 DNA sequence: TGTGCCAGCAGCCCGGGGCGGGGGGGCCATATGGTCACAGATACGCAGTATTTT. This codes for CASSPGRGGHMVTDTQYF.